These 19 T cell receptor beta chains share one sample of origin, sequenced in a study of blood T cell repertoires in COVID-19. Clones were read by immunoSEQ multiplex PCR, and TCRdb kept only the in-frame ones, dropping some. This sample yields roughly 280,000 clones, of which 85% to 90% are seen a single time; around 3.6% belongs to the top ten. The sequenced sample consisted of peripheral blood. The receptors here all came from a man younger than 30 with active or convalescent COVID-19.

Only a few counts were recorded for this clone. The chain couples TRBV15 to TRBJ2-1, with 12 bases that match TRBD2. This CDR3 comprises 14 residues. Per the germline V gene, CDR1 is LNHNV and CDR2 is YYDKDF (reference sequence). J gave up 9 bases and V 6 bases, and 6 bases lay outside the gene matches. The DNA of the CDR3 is TGTGCCACCAGGTCTAGCGGGGGGGCAGTTGAGCAGTTCTTC. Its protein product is CATRSSGGAVEQFF.

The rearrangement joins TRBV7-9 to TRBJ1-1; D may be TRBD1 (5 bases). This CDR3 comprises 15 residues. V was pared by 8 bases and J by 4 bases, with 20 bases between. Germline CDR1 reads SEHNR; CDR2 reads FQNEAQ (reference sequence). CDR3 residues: CASGQDWGEATEAFF. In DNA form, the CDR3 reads TGTGCCAGCGGCCAGGATTGGGGGGAGGCCACTGAAGCTTTCTTT. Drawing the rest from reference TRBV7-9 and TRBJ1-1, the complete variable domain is DTGVSQNPRHKITKRGQNVTFRCDPISEHNRLYWYRQTLGQGPEFLTYFQNEAQLEKSRLLSDRFSAERPKGSFSTLEIQRTEQGDSAMYLCASGQDWGEATEAFFGQGTRLTVV.

This CDR3 is CASRRMREPNTEAFF. The CDR3 nucleotides read TGTGCCAGCAGACGGATGCGGGAACCGAACACTGAAGCTTTCTTT. The genes are TRBV7-3 and TRBJ1-1; D is uncertain. The CDR3 consists of 15 residues. Looked up from germline, CDR1 is SGHTA and CDR2 is FQGTGA. Trimming cost V 6 bases and J 1 base, with 15 bases left between them.

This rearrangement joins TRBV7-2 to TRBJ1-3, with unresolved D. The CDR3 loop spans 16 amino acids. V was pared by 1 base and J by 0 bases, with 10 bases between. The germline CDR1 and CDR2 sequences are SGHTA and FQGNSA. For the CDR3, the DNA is TGTGCCAGCAGCTTAGAATGGACTGCCTCTGGAAACACCATATATTTT. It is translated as CASSLEWTASGNTIYF.

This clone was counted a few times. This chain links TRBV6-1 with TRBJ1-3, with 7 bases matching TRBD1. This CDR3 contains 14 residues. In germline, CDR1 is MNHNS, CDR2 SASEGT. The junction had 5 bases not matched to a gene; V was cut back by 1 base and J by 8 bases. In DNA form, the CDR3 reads TGTGCCAGCAGTGAAGTGACAGGGCGGGACACCATATATTTT. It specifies CASSEVTGRDTIYF.

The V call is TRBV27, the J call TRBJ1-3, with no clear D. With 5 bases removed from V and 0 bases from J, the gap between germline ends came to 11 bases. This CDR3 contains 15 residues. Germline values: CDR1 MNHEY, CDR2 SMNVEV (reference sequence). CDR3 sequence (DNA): TGTGCCAGCAGTATCCGGGAAGACTCTGGAAACACCATATATTTT. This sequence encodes CASSIREDSGNTIYF.

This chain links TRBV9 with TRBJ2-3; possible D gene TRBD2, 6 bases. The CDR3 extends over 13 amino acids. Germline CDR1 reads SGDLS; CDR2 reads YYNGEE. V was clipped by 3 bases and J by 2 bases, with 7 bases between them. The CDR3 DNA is TGTGCCAGCAGCGAACTAGCCACAGATACGCAGTATTTT. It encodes CASSELATDTQYF.

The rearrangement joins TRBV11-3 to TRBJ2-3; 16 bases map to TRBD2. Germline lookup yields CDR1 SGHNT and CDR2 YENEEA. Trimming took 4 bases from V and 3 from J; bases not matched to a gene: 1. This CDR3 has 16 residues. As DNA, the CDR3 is TGTGCCAGCAGCTCGGGACTAGCGGGAGGGACAGATACGCAGTATTTT. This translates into CASSSGLAGGTDTQYF.

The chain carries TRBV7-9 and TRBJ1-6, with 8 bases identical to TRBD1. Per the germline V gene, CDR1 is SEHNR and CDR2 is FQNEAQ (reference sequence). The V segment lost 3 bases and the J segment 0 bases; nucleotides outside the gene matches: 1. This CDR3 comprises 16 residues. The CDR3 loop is CASSLGTGSYNSPLHF. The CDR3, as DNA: TGTGCCAGCAGCTTGGGGACAGGCTCCTATAATTCACCCCTCCACTTT.

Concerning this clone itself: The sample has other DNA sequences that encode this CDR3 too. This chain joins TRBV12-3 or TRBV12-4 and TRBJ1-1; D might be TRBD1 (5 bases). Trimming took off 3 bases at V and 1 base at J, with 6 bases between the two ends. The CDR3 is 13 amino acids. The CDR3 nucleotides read TGTGCCAGCAGTTTTACAGGGAACACTGAAGCTTTCTTT. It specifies CASSFTGNTEAFF.

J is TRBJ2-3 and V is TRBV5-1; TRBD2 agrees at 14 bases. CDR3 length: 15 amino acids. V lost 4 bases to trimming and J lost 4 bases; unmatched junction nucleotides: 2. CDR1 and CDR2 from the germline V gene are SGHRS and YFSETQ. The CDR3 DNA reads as TGCGCCAGCAGCCCGGGACTAGCGGGAGCAGATACGCAGTATTTT. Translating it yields CASSPGLAGADTQYF.

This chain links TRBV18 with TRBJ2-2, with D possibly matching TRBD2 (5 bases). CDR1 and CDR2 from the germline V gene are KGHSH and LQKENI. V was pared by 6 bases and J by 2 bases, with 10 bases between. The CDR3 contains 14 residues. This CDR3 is CASSQRENTGELFF. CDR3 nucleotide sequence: TGTGCCAGCTCTCAACGGGAAAACACCGGGGAGCTGTTTTTT.

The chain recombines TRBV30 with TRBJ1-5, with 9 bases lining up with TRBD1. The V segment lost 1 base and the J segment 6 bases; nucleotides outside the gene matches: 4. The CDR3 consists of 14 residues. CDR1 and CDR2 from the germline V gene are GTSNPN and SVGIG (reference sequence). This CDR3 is CAWSAGQGVQPQHF. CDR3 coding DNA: TGTGCCTGGAGTGCGGGACAGGGAGTTCAGCCCCAGCATTTT.

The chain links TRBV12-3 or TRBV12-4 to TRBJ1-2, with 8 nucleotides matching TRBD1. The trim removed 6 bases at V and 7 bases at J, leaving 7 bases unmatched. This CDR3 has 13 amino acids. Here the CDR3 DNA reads TGTGCCAGCAGACCGACAGGGGCTGGTGGCTACACCTTC. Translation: CASRPTGAGGYTF.

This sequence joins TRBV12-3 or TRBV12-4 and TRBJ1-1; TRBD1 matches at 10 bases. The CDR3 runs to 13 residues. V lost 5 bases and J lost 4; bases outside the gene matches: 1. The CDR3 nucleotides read TGTGCCAGCAGTGGGACAGGGGTCACTGAAGCTTTCTTT. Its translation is CASSGTGVTEAFF.

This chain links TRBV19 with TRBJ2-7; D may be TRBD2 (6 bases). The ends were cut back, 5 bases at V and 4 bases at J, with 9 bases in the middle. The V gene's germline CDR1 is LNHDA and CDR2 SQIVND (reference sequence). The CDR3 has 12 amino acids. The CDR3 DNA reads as TGTGCCAGTAGTTCGACTAGTTACGAGCAGTACTTC. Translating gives CASSSTSYEQYF.

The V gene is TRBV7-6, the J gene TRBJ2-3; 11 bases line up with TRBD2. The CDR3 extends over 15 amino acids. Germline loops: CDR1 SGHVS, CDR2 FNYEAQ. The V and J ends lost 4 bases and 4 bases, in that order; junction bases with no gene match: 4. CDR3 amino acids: CASSSPGLAADTQYF. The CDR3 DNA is TGTGCCAGCAGCTCACCGGGACTAGCGGCAGATACGCAGTATTTT.

CDR3 loop: CASSFVGTGASPRTNEKLFF. CDR3 DNA: TGTGCCAGCAGTTTCGTTGGGACAGGGGCCTCACCCAGGACTAATGAAAAACTGTTTTTT. This sequence joins TRBV28 and TRBJ1-4; the match to TRBD1 covers 10 bases. After removal of 3 bases from V and 2 bases from J, the junction contained 15 bases not matched to a gene. Germline CDR1 and CDR2: MDHEN and SYDVKM. The CDR3 length is 20 residues.

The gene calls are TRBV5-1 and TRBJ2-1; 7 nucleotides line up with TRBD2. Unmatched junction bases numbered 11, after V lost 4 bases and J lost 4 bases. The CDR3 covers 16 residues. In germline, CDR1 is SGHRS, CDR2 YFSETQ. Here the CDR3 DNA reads TGCGCCAGCAGCCGGGGAGGATGGGAGGGTTACAATGAGCAGTTCTTC. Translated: CASSRGGWEGYNEQFF.